One sample yielded the 16 T cell receptor beta chains listed below, sequenced in a study of immune evolution from preneoplasia to lung adenocarcinoma. Generated by immunoSEQ multiplex PCR, the TCRdb table keeps only in-frame clones and is missing some. The data show about 41,000 clones, around 79% seen once. Specimen: FFPE invasive lung adenocarcinoma tissue. The source is a person aged 55 to 69 with lung adenocarcinoma.

Only one count was recorded for this clone. This chain uses TRBV27 with TRBJ2-7; 9 bases map to TRBD2. With V trimmed by 5 bases and J by 4 bases, 9 bases remained unmatched. The germline V gene has CDR1 MNHEY and CDR2 SMNVEV (reference sequence). The CDR3 has 15 residues. The CDR3 loop reads CASSAGGPRLYEQYF. CDR3 coding DNA: TGTGCCAGCAGTGCGGGAGGGCCGCGATTGTACGAGCAGTACTTC.

The V call is TRBV5-4, the J call TRBJ1-2, with D tentatively TRBD1 (6 bases). CDR1 is SGHNT, CDR2 YYREEE, per germline (reference sequence). The length of the CDR3 is 15 residues. Trimming took off 0 bases at V and 2 bases at J, with 11 bases between the two ends. The CDR3 nucleotides read TGTGCCAGCAGCTTGGCCACAGGGCGAAACTATGGCTACACCTTC. This encodes CASSLATGRNYGYTF.

A few counts support this clone. The CDR3 is CASSLQGWGEDGYTF. The CDR3 bases are TGTGCCAGCAGCTTACAGGGCTGGGGTGAGGATGGCTACACCTTC. The rearrangement links TRBV7-2 to TRBJ1-2; D is possibly TRBD1 (5 bases). Looked up from germline, CDR1 is SGHTA and CDR2 is FQGNSA. V was cut by 2 bases and J by 6 bases, with 16 bases left in between. The CDR3 runs to 15 residues.

The chain couples TRBV6-5 to TRBJ1-1; maybe TRBD1 (5 bases). V gave up 2 bases and J gave up 5 bases, with 9 bases separating them. The germline CDR1 and CDR2 sequences are MNHEY and SVGAGI. The CDR3 spans 13 residues. The CDR3 loop is CASSYDSRTEAFF. The CDR3 bases are TGTGCCAGCAGTTACGACAGCCGGACTGAAGCTTTCTTT.

The chain couples TRBV15 to TRBJ2-3, with D tentatively TRBD2 (6 bases). The CDR3 loop spans 17 amino acids. From germline, CDR1 is LNHNV and CDR2 YYDKDF (reference sequence). Trimming cost V 3 bases and J 6 bases, with 22 bases left between them. Written as DNA, the CDR3 is TGTGCCACCAGCAGGCCTAGCGTTCTAAACCCCGTGGATACGCAGTATTTT. Amino acids: CATSRPSVLNPVDTQYF.

The chain links TRBV14 to TRBJ2-1; D is possibly TRBD2 (6 bases). The CDR3 length is 16 residues. V was shortened by 4 bases and J by 7 bases, with 20 bases between the two germline ends. Per the germline V gene, CDR1 is SGHDN and CDR2 is FVKESK. CDR3 amino acids: CASSRSGLIGGNEQFF. CDR3 DNA: TGTGCCAGCAGCCGCTCCGGCCTCATTGGGGGGAATGAGCAGTTCTTC.

The rearrangement links TRBV7-6 to TRBJ1-1; 7 nucleotides match TRBD1. V shed 4 bases and J 1 base; nucleotides not matched to a gene: 3. Germline assignment: CDR1 SGHVS and CDR2 FNYEAQ. CDR3 length equals 14 residues. The CDR3 spells CASSSGTANTEAFF. The CDR3 DNA is TGTGCCAGCAGCTCCGGGACAGCGAACACTGAAGCTTTCTTT.

V is TRBV19 and J is TRBJ1-1, with 8 bases identical to TRBD1. J lost 1 base, V lost 2 bases, and 3 bases had no gene match. Germline V lookup: CDR1 LNHDA, CDR2 SQIVND (reference sequence). This CDR3 spans 15 amino acids. As DNA, the CDR3 is TGTGCCAGTAGTATAAACCAGGGGGCGAACACTGAAGCTTTCTTT. Its translation is CASSINQGANTEAFF.

Only one count was recorded for this clone. The rearrangement links TRBV16 to TRBJ2-1; D is perhaps TRBD1 or TRBD2 (5 bases each). Germline assignment: CDR1 KGHSY and CDR2 FQNENV. Trimming removed 0 bases from V and 10 bases from J, with 7 bases in between. The CDR3 runs 12 residues. The CDR3 region is CASSQSGREQFF. The CDR3 bases are TGTGCCAGCAGCCAATCGGGACGGGAGCAGTTCTTC.

The chain's CDR3 is CASSEPPGGTDTQYF. Here the CDR3 DNA reads TGTGCCAGCAGTGAGCCCCCCGGGGGCACAGATACGCAGTATTTT. The genes are TRBV6-1 and TRBJ2-3; a weak D match, TRBD2 (5 bases). Trimming shortened V by 3 bases and J by 1 base, and 11 bases separated the two germline ends. Germline loops: CDR1 MNHNS, CDR2 SASEGT. The CDR3 is 15 residues long.

CDR3 nucleotide sequence: TGTGCCAGCAGTTTAAGGCGCGGGAGGGCCAAGGTTTCTGGGGCCAACGTCCTGACTTTC. Translating it yields CASSLRRGRAKVSGANVLTF. V gene TRBV28 combines with J gene TRBJ2-6; 9 nucleotides line up with TRBD2. Germline V gives CDR1 MDHEN, CDR2 SYDVKM. V gave up 2 bases and J gave up 1 base; unmatched junction bases: 12. The CDR3 covers 20 residues. Full variable domain (missing parts from reference TRBV28 and TRBJ2-6): DVKVTQSSRYLVKRTGEKVFLECVQDMDHENMFWYRQDPGLGLRLIYFSYDVKMKEKGDIPEGYSVSREKKERFSLILESASTNQTSMYLCASSLRRGRAKVSGANVLTFGAGSRLTVL.

The V gene is TRBV5-1, the J gene TRBJ1-1; D ambiguous. This CDR3 contains 12 residues. Germline CDR1 and CDR2: SGHRS and YFSETQ. Trimming pared 5 bases from V and 3 bases from J, leaving 8 bases between. The CDR3 sequence is CASRHGDTEAFF. CDR3 DNA sequence: TGCGCCAGCAGGCACGGGGACACTGAAGCTTTCTTT.

This clone was observed a handful of times. This chain links TRBV6-1 with TRBJ2-5; D ambiguous. The CDR3 length is 13 residues. The V gene's germline CDR1 is MNHNS and CDR2 SASEGT. V gave up 4 bases and J gave up 2 bases, with 8 bases separating them. The CDR3 sequence is CASSALVQETQYF. DNA for the CDR3: TGTGCCAGCAGTGCCCTAGTACAAGAGACCCAGTACTTC.

The chain carries TRBV5-1 and TRBJ2-3, with D possibly being TRBD1 (5 bases). Trimming removed 0 bases at V and 4 bases at J, with 18 bases between. Germline lookup yields CDR1 SGHRS and CDR2 YFSETQ. The CDR3 covers 17 residues. The CDR3 DNA reads as TGCGCCAGCAGCTTGGATTTGGGCTCCTTAGGGGCAGATACGCAGTATTTT. Its translation: CASSLDLGSLGADTQYF.

In this sample, this clone turned up once. The chain joins TRBV5-1 to TRBJ2-1; the match to TRBD1 covers 8 bases. CDR1 SGHRS and CDR2 YFSETQ come from the germline V gene. V was clipped by 4 bases and J by 3 bases; unmatched bases: 3. The CDR3 length is 14 residues. CDR3 protein: CASSPGQGYNEQFF. DNA for the CDR3: TGCGCCAGCAGCCCAGGACAGGGCTACAATGAGCAGTTCTTC.

By share, this clone counts as medium-sized. This chain uses TRBV28 with TRBJ1-5; TRBD1 is a possible D gene (5 bases). Trimming pared 6 bases from V and 4 bases from J, leaving 13 bases between. The length of the CDR3 is 14 residues. The germline CDR1 and CDR2 sequences are MDHEN and SYDVKM. The CDR3, as DNA: TGTGCCAGCAGGCCTATCGGGGGGAATCAGCCCCAGCATTTT. Translated, it gives CASRPIGGNQPQHF.